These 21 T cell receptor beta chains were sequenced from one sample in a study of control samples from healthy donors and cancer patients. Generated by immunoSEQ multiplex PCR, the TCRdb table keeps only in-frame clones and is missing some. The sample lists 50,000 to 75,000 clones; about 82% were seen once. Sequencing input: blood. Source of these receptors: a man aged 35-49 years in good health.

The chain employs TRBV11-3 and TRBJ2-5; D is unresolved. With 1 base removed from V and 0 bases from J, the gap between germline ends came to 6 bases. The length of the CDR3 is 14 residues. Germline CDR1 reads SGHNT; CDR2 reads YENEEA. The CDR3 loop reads CASSLVGYQETQYF. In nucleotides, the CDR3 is TGTGCCAGCAGCTTAGTCGGCTACCAAGAGACCCAGTACTTC.

The CDR3 protein is CASSLTGENNQPQHF. The CDR3 coding sequence is TGTGCCAGCAGCTTAACAGGGGAAAACAATCAGCCCCAGCATTTT. The rearrangement links TRBV7-9 to TRBJ1-5, with 7 bases matching TRBD1. The V segment lost 2 bases and the J segment 3 bases; nucleotides outside the gene matches: 4. Looked up from germline, CDR1 is SEHNR and CDR2 is FQNEAQ (reference sequence). The CDR3 totals 15 residues.

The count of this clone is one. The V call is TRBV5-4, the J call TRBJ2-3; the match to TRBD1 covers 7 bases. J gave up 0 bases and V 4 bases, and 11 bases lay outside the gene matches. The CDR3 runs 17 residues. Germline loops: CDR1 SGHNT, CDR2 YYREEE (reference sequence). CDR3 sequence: CASSTTTGQASTDTQYF. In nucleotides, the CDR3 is TGTGCCAGCAGCACAACGACCGGACAGGCGAGCACAGATACGCAGTATTTT.

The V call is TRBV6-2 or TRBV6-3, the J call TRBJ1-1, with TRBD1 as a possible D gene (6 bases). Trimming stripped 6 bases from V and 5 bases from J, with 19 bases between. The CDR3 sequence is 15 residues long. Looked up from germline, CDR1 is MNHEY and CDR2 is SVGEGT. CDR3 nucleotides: TGTGCCAGCAGCTTGTTGAGGGGGGCGCAAACTGAAGCTTTCTTT. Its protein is CASSLLRGAQTEAFF.

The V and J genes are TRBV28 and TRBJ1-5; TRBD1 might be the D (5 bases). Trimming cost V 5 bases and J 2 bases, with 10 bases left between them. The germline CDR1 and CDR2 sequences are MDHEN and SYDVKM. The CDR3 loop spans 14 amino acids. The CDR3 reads CASSPMGGNQPQHF. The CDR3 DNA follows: TGTGCCAGCAGTCCTATGGGGGGCAATCAGCCCCAGCATTTT.

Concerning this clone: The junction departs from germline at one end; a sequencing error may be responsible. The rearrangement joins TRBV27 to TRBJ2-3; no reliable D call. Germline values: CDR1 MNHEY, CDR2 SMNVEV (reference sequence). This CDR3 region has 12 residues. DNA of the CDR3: TGTGCCGGCAGTTTTTTGGGTGACACGCAGTATTTT. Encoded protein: CAGSFLGDTQYF.

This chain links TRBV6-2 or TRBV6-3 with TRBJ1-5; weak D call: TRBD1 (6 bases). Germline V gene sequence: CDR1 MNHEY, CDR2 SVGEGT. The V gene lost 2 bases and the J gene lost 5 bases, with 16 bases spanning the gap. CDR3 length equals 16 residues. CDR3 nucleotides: TGTGCCAGCAGTTACCTTGCGGGGGCGGTGGATCAGCCCCAGCATTTT. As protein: CASSYLAGAVDQPQHF.

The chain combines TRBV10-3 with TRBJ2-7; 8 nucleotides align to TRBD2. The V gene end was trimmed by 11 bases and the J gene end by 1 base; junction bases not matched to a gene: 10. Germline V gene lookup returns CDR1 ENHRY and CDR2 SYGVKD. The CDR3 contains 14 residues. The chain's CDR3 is CAVKAGERSYEQYF. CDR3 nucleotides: TGTGCCGTGAAAGCGGGAGAAAGGTCCTACGAGCAGTACTTC.

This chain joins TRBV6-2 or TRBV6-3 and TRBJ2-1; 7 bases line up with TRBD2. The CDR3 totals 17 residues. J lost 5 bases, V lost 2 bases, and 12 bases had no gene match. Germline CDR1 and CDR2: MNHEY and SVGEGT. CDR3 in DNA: TGTGCCAGCAGTTACCCCATCACGAGACGGGGGGACAATGAGCAGTTCTTC. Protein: CASSYPITRRGDNEQFF.

The CDR3 here is CASSFSVGRVSGNTIYF. The CDR3 nucleotides are TGTGCCAGCAGCTTCTCTGTCGGACGGGTCTCTGGAAACACCATATATTTT. The gene calls are TRBV5-6 and TRBJ1-3; D ambiguous. V was clipped by 2 bases and J by 0 bases, with 15 bases between them. This CDR3 comprises 17 residues. The germline V gene encodes CDR1 SGHDT and CDR2 YYEEEE.

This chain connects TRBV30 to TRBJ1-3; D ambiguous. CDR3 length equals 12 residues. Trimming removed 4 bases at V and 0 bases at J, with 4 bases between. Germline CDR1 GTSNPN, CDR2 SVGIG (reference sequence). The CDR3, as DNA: TGTGCCTGGAAGCGCTCTGGAAACACCATATATTTT. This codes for CAWKRSGNTIYF.

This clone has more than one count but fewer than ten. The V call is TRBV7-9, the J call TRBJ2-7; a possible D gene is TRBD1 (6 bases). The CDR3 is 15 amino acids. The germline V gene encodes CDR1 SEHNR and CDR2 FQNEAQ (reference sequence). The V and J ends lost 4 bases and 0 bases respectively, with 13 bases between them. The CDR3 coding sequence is TGTGCCAGCAGCTGGACAGTTCTGAGCTCCTACGAGCAGTACTTC. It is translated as CASSWTVLSSYEQYF.

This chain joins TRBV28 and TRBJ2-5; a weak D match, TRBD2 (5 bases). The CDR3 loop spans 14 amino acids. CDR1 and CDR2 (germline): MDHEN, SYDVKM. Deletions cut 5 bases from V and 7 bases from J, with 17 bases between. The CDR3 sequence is CASSPGSRTGTQYF. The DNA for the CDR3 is TGTGCCAGCAGTCCGGGGAGTAGGACTGGGACCCAGTACTTC.

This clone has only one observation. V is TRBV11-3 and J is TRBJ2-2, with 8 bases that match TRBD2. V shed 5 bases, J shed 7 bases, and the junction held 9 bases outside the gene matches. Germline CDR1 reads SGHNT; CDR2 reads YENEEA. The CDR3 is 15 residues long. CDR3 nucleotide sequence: TGTGCCAGCAGCCGCGACGGGGGGGAGTGCGGGGAGCTGTTTTTT. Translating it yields CASSRDGGECGELFF. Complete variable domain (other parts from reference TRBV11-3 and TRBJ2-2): EAGVVQSPRYKIIEKKQPVAFWCNPISGHNTLYWYLQNLGQGPELLIRYENEEAVDDSQLPKDRFSAERLKGVDSTLKIQPAELGDSAVYLCASSRDGGECGELFFGEGSRLTVL.

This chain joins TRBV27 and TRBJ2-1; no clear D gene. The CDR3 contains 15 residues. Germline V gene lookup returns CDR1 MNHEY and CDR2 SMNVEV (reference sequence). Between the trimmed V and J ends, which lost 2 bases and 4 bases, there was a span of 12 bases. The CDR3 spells CASSLGHTTYNEQFF. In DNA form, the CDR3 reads TGTGCCAGCAGTTTAGGTCATACCACATACAATGAGCAGTTCTTC.

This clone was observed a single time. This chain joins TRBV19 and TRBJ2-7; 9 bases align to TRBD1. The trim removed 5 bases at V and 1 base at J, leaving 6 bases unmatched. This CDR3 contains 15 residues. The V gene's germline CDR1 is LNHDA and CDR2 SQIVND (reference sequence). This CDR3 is CASSPQGALSYEQYF. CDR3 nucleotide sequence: TGTGCCAGTAGTCCACAGGGGGCGTTATCCTACGAGCAGTACTTC.

The CDR3 DNA reads as TGTGCCAGCAGCTCCACCTTGAACACTGAAGCTTTCTTT. Protein: CASSSTLNTEAFF. This chain joins TRBV7-2 and TRBJ1-1, with D unclear. Trimming took off 4 bases at V and 0 bases at J, with 6 bases between the two ends. Per the germline V gene, CDR1 is SGHTA and CDR2 is FQGNSA. The CDR3 is 13 amino acids.

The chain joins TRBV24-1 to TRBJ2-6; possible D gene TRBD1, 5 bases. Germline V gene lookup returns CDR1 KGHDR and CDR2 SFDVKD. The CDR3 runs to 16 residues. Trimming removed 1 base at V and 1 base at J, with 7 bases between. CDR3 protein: CATSDLPGSGANVLTF. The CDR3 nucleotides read TGTGCCACCAGTGATTTACCAGGGTCTGGGGCCAACGTCCTGACTTTC.

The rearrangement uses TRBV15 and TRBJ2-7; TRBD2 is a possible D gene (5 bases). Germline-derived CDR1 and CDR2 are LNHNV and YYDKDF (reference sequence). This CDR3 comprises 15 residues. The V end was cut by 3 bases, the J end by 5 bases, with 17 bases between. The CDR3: CATSSSGLESNEQYF. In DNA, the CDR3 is TGTGCCACCAGCAGCTCTGGACTGGAGAGCAACGAGCAGTACTTC.

In DNA, the CDR3 is TGTGCCAGCAGTCCAGCGGGACAGGGGAACTATGGCTACACCTTC. Translating it yields CASSPAGQGNYGYTF. The chain is built from TRBV27 and TRBJ1-2, with TRBD1 matching over 10 bases. J lost 2 bases, V lost 5 bases, and 5 bases had no gene match. Germline CDR1 is MNHEY and CDR2 is SMNVEV (reference sequence). The CDR3 is made up of 15 amino acids.

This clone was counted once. The CDR3 is CASSLDRVDTEAFF. In DNA form, the CDR3 reads TGTGCCAGCTCACTGGACAGGGTGGACACTGAAGCTTTCTTT. The chain employs TRBV18 and TRBJ1-1; 8 nucleotides align to TRBD1. CDR1 and CDR2 (germline): KGHSH, LQKENI. V gave up 4 bases and J gave up 3 bases; unmatched junction bases: 4. This CDR3 comprises 14 residues.